The clone carrying this T cell receptor (beta chain) has only one observation. Its antigen is as yet unknown. Profiling relied on immunoSEQ multiplex PCR, and the TCRdb table lists in-frame clones only, not all of them. The data show around 80,000 clones, 70% to 85% seen once. These data are taken from a study of radiotherapy plus CTLA-4 blockade in lung cancer. Study results and caveats: Among reported predictors of response, early blood T cell clone dynamics with interferon-beta performed best. Expansion in blood of tumor-derived TCR clones was seen after radiotherapy plus ipilimumab.

The TCR comes from a human donor with non-small cell lung cancer who had stable disease on radiotherapy plus ipilimumab. The sequences come from peripheral blood, collected from a patient treated with radiotherapy plus ipilimumab.

Here the CDR3 DNA reads TGTGCCAGCAGTGACCCTCCCAAAGGGGCTTTCTTT. It encodes CASSDPPKGAFF. This chain joins TRBV2 and TRBJ1-1; D is unresolved. This CDR3 has 12 amino acids. Germline loops: CDR1 SNHLY, CDR2 FYNNEI. Deletions cut 3 bases from V and 11 bases from J, with 13 bases between. Variable domain in full (rest from reference TRBV2 and TRBJ1-1): EPEVTQTPSHQVTQMGQEVILRCVPISNHLYFYWYRQILGQKVEFLVSFYNNEISEKSEIFDDQFSVERPDGSNFTLKIRSTKLEDSAMYFCASSDPPKGAFFGQGTRLTVV.